This T cell receptor (beta chain) appears in the sequencing data of a study of cytomegalovirus exposure and HLA in healthy donors. The CDR3 length is 16 residues. V trimming: 0 bases; J trimming: 1 base; junction bases outside the gene matches: 4. Germline CDR1 reads SGHRS; CDR2 reads YFSETQ. The table lists this clone with a count of one. Primers for the PCR totalled 60 Vbeta and 13 Jbeta. The repertoire was sequenced with immunoSEQ multiplex PCR; TCRdb's copy has only in-frame clones and lacks some. The table includes fewer than 250,000 clones, 75% to 85% detected once. Sample: PBMCs. The origin of this receptor is a girl aged 10 to 17 in good health and CMV-seronegative. This chain uses TRBV5-1 with TRBJ2-3, with 8 bases identical to TRBD2. The CDR3 region has the DNA TGCGCCAGCAGCTTGGCCGGGGGGGTGGGCACAGATACGCAGTATTTT. Translation: CASSLAGGVGTDTQYF.